This T cell receptor (beta chain) was sequenced for a study of T cells in Graves' hyperthyroidism and ophthalmopathy (dated by TCRdb to about 2019). Turning to the overall study: Peripheral blood was sampled at the time of initial diagnosis, prior to any treatment. To identify distinguishing TCR V-J signatures, a discovery cohort of some 99 patients was used, comprising 40 to 45 with Graves' ophthalmopathy and around 60 with stable Graves' hyperthyroidism. Whether ophthalmopathy could be predicted prospectively was tested in an independent validation cohort made up of roughly 19 hyperthyroidism patients plus 17 patients who later progressed to ophthalmopathy. The 100 or so discovery patients were randomly split 7:3 into training and test sets. In addition, the study compared T-cell repertoires in thyroid tissue and in blood from a handful of Graves' hyperthyroidism patients. Once sampling was done, hyperthyroidism patients were given methimazole at a starting dose of 30 mg daily, whereas ophthalmopathy patients were given high-dose intravenous methylprednisolone. The paper describes TCR Vbeta CDR3 sequencing of more than 120 peripheral blood samples, made up of roughly 45 ophthalmopathy patients, 70 to 75 hyperthyroidism patients and roughly 17 progressor patients. The paper's findings and limits, for the study overall: Most expanded thyroid clonotypes (frequency above 0.001) were also found in blood, which suggests that blood repertoires may mirror thyroid immune responses. A 13 V-J signature model separated ophthalmopathy from stable hyperthyroidism, with approximately 86% sensitivity and around 84% specificity in cross-validation and 80%/75% in testing. No statistical method was used to set the sample size in advance, and investigators knew the group allocation. In validation, the model predicted progression to ophthalmopathy a median of roughly six months before onset, with about 71% sensitivity and just under 75% specificity.

In the ophthalmopathy patients, disease was moderately to severely active, with a Clinical Activity Score of 3 or more, a NOSPECS grade of 4 or more, and a duration of less than 3 months. Exclusion was applied to patients with uncontrolled infections, other autoimmune diseases, pregnancy or lactation. Clinical symptoms, serum thyroxine and TRAb, thyroid ultrasound, and orbital computed tomography formed the basis for the diagnoses. PBMCs were separated from around 9.1 ml of fresh peripheral blood using Ficoll-Paque density gradient centrifugation. Trizol reagent was used to extract total RNA, and RNA quality was then checked on an Agilent 2100 Bioanalyzer. V is cut by 6 bases and J by 4 bases, and the space between the germline ends is 15 bases. Via the germline V gene, CDR1 is MDHEN and CDR2 SYDVKM. The CDR3 measures 14 amino acids from cysteine to phenylalanine. The DNA shown is the 42-base CDR3, in frame from base 1.

This clonotype was seen ten or more times. Its recognized antigen is unknown. Base qualities are not provided; no much larger clone lies one nucleotide away. The TCR beta CDR3 regions were amplified from the RNA transcripts. The TCR CDR3 was subjected to a first round of RT-PCR using the HTBI primer set and the Qiagen OneStep RT-PCR kit. The libraries were constructed in a second round of multiplex PCR and then size-selected and purified. Paired-end sequencing of the libraries was performed with 100 bp reads on an Illumina HiSeq2000. In the source study's methods: Raw data were processed with SOAPnuke, discarding reads with adapters, uncalled bases, mean Phred below 15, or no exact constant-primer or identifier match. COPE v1.2.5 was used to merge the high-quality paired reads, and each unique nucleotide sequence was defined as a clonotype. Clonotypes were aligned to IMGT TRBV, TRBD and TRBJ reference segments using MiTCR v1.1. Analysis was restricted to V-J combinations with a frequency above 0.0001, which covered about 99% of repertoires. A TCS score was defined as the ratio of F50 (clonal expansion) to E x V (chaos), with BLOSUM62-based TCRdist applied between CDR3 peptides within each V-J. Welch's t-statistics and random forest reduced around 520 V-J features to roughly 13, which were used in a naive Bayes classifier (R e1071). Using fastp at Q25 and MiXCR, TCRdb reprocessed the public reads and kept productive beta chains. Each entry merges the rows of one CDR3 protein and shows their most common DNA and genes. None of the V and J calls come from the authors' own analysis; TCRdb made them. Counted in this sample were about 350,000 distinct CDR3 sequences; roughly 20% of them appeared once. The leading ten clones occupy about 14% of the sample.

The chain couples TRBV28 to TRBJ1-2; TRBD1 could be the D gene, as 5 bases match. This TCR came from a woman aged 40 to 50 with Graves' ophthalmopathy. Sequenced material: blood. The DNA sequence is as follows: TGTGCCAGCAGACGCCAGGGAGGAGTCTATGGCTACACCTTC. Translated, it gives CASRRQGGVYGYTF.